Sequencing of this TCR beta chain was carried out in a study of T-cell reconstitution after alpha-beta-depleted transplantation in children. Findings of the study overall: Reportedly, roughly two months post-transplant, alpha-beta T cells arose from several hundred expanded graft clones. Newly generated T cells supplied most T-cell counts and diversity one year post-transplant.

The CDR3 extends over 14 amino acids. CDR1 MNHEY and CDR2 SMNVEV come from the germline V gene (reference sequence). V was trimmed by 1 base and J by 3 bases, leaving 10 bases between them. This clonotype was found once. Its antigen is not known. Unique molecular identifiers were used to barcode this TCRbeta library. TCRdb fed the PCR reads into MiXCR, producing one record per CDR3 protein. The profile covers 780,000 or so distinct CDR3 sequences, with about 15% appearing a single time and approximately 5% taken by the ten largest. The V call is TRBV27, the J call TRBJ2-7, with D unclear. The origin of this receptor is a male patient younger than 18 who had a stem cell transplant for acute lymphoblastic leukemia, so the T cells may come from the graft donor. The sample was PBMCs, mostly from graft donor cells, taken 360 days after TCRalphabeta/CD19-depleted stem cell transplant. Here the CDR3 reads CASSLWGGDYEQYF. The DNA for the CDR3 is TGTGCCAGCAGTTTATGGGGTGGGGACTACGAGCAGTACTTC.